Below are 5 T cell receptor beta chains sequenced from a single sample in a study of molecular identifiers for immune sequencing clone quantification. One entry per CDR3 protein results from TCRdb running MiXCR on the PCR reads. This sample has about 630,000 distinct CDR3 sequences, with about 25% found just once. The sample was naive CD8+ T cells from blood, with Jurkat cell RNA spiked in. Described subset: FACS-sorted CD8+CD4-CCR7+CD45RA+ naive T cells. These receptor sequences come from a human donor in good health. Some libraries in this study had Jurkat cell RNA spiked in.

As to this clonotype: A single base separates this from a much larger clone, so it may be a read error. The chain has TRBV20-1 and TRBJ2-7; D unclear. CDR1 and CDR2 from the germline V gene are DFQATT and SNEGSKA (reference sequence). Trimming shortened V by 2 bases and J by 3 bases, and 11 bases separated the two germline ends. This CDR3 spans 13 amino acids. The CDR3 reads CSARLHSIYEQYF. The CDR3 DNA reads TGCAGTGCTAGATTACACAGTATCTACGAGCAGTACTTC.

This clonotype was detected ten times or more. The rearrangement joins TRBV27 to TRBJ1-5, with D perhaps matching TRBD1 (5 bases). Between the trimmed V and J ends, which lost 1 base and 5 bases, there was a span of 9 bases. The CDR3 extends over 14 amino acids. Germline V gives CDR1 MNHEY, CDR2 SMNVEV (reference sequence). CDR3 DNA: TGTGCCAGCAGTTTATTGATGGGGGATCAGCCCCAGCATTTT. Its translation: CASSLLMGDQPQHF.

This CDR3 reads CASSGDRARGTEAFF. CDR3 nucleotide sequence: TGTGCCAGCAGTGGGGACAGGGCTCGGGGGACTGAAGCTTTCTTT. V usage is TRBV27 and J usage is TRBJ1-1, with TRBD1 matching 9 bases. V was pared by 5 bases and J by 5 bases, with 9 bases of the junction left unmatched. CDR1 and CDR2 (germline): MNHEY, SMNVEV (reference sequence). The CDR3 consists of 15 residues.

This chain links TRBV27 with TRBJ2-7, with D tentatively TRBD1 or TRBD2 (7 bases each). This CDR3 region has 14 residues. V was cut by 2 bases and J by 4 bases, with 12 bases left in between. Germline CDR1 and CDR2: MNHEY and SMNVEV (reference sequence). Here the CDR3 reads CASSLSGTAYEQYF. CDR3 bases: TGTGCCAGCAGTTTAAGCGGGACAGCATACGAGCAGTACTTC.

Many counts were recorded for this clonotype. The chain joins TRBV4-3 to TRBJ1-1; weak D call: TRBD1 (5 bases). CDR1 and CDR2 from the germline V gene are LGHNA and YSLEER. Trimming left V 5 bases short and J 2 bases short, with 9 bases between. The CDR3 totals 13 residues. CDR3 in DNA: TGCGCCAGCAGCAAACAGGCAAACACTGAAGCTTTCTTT. Translating it yields CASSKQANTEAFF.